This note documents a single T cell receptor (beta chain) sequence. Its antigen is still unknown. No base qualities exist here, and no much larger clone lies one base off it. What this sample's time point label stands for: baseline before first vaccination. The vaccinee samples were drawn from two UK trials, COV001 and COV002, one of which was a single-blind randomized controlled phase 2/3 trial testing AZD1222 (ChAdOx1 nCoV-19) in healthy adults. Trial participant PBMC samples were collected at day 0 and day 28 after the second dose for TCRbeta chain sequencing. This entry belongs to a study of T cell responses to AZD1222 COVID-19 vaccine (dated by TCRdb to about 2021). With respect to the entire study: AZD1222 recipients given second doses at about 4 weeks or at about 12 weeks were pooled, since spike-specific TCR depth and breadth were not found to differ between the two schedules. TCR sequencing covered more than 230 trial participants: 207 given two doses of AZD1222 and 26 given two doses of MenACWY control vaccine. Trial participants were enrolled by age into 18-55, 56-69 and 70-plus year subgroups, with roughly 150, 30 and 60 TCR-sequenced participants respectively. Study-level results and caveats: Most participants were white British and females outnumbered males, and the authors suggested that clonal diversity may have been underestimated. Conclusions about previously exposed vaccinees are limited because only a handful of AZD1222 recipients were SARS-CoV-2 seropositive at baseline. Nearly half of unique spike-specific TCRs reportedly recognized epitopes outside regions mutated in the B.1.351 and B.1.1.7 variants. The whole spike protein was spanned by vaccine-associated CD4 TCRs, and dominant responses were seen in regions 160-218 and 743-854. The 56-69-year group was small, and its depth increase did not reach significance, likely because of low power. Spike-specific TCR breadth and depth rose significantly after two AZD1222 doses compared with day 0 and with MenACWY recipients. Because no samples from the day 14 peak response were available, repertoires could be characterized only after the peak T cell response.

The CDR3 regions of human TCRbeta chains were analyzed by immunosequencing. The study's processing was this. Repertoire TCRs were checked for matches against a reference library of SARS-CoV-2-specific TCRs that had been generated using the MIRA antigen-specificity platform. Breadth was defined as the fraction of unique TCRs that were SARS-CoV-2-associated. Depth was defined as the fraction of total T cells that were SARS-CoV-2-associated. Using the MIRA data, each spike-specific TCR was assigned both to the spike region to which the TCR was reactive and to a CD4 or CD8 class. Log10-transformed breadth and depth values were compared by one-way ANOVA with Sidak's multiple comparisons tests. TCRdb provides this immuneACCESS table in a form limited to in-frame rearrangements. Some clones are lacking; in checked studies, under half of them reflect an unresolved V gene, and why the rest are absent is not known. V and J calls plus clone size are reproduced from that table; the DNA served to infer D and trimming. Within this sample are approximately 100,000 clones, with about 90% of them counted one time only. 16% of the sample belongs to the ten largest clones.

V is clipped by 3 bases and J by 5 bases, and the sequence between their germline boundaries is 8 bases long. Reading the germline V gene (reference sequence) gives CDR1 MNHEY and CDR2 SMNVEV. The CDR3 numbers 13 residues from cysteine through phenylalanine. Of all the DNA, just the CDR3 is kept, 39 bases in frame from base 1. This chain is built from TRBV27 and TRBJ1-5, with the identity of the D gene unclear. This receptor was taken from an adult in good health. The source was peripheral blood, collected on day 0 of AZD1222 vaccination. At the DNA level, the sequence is TGTGCCAGCAGTTTTTCAGCCGATCAGCCCCAGCATTTT. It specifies CASSFSADQPQHF.